What follows are 27 T cell receptor beta chains derived from one specimen sequenced in a study of CD4 T cells in relation to SARS-CoV-2 and coronaviruses. No antigen has been identified for these receptors. Profiled with immunoSEQ multiplex PCR; TCRdb holds only in-frame clones, not every one. The sample yields around 11,000 clones, 81% seen once. CD4+ T cells from unexposed donors were obtained before the COVID-19 pandemic (2011-2018). After about 10 days of culture, CD4+ T cells were isolated. Sequencing was carried out using CD4+ T cells from PBMCs, cultured in vitro. The receptors stem from a human donor in good health.

This clone was counted a single time. CDR3 residues: CASSLAGHLNTEAFF. In DNA, the CDR3 is TGTGCCAGCAGCTTAGCCGGACACCTGAACACTGAAGCTTTCTTT. The chain couples TRBV7-2 to TRBJ1-1, with a tentative D call TRBD1 (5 bases). CDR1 SGHTA and CDR2 FQGNSA come from the germline V gene. The CDR3 totals 15 residues. Deletions cut 0 bases from V and 0 bases from J, with 8 bases between.

This sequence joins TRBV30 and TRBJ2-7; the match to TRBD1 covers 8 bases. Looked up from germline, CDR1 is GTSNPN and CDR2 is SVGIG (reference sequence). CDR3 length equals 13 residues. Trimming took 7 bases from V and 5 from J; bases not matched to a gene: 10. CDR3 residues: CASYPDRGNEQYF. The CDR3 DNA reads as TGTGCCTCTTACCCCGACAGGGGTAACGAGCAGTACTTC.

The rearrangement links TRBV7-2 to TRBJ1-1; no definite D call. The V gene lost 2 bases and the J gene lost 3 bases, with 10 bases spanning the gap. Per germline, CDR1 SGHTA and CDR2 FQGNSA. The CDR3 loop spans 14 amino acids. The CDR3: CASSLPGSHTEAFF. DNA of the CDR3: TGTGCCAGCAGCTTACCCGGAAGTCACACTGAAGCTTTCTTT.

The rearrangement links TRBV10-1 to TRBJ2-5; no clear D gene. The CDR3 contains 13 residues. The germline CDR1 and CDR2 sequences are WNHNN and SYGVQD (reference sequence). V shed 3 bases and J shed 3 bases, with 8 bases lying between them. The CDR3 sequence is CASSEASKETQYF. The CDR3 coding sequence is TGCGCCAGCAGTGAAGCCAGTAAAGAGACCCAGTACTTC.

The rearrangement uses TRBV11-3 and TRBJ2-1, with 11 bases matching TRBD2. The CDR3 is 15 residues long. The junction had 6 bases not matched to a gene; V was cut back by 1 base and J by 10 bases. CDR1 SGHNT and CDR2 YENEEA come from the germline V gene. The CDR3 reads CASSLGLAGGGEQFF. CDR3 DNA sequence: TGTGCCAGCAGCTTAGGGCTAGCGGGAGGTGGGGAGCAGTTCTTC.

This clone was detected once. This chain connects TRBV7-2 to TRBJ1-5, with 10 bases identical to TRBD1. The V and J ends lost 1 base and 5 bases, in that order; junction bases with no gene match: 5. CDR3 length: 16 residues. CDR1 is SGHTA and CDR2 is FQGNSA in the germline V gene. The CDR3 is CASSLGTGGSYQPQHF. For the CDR3, the DNA is TGTGCCAGCAGCTTAGGGACAGGGGGATCCTATCAGCCCCAGCATTTT.

In DNA form, the CDR3 reads TGTGCCAGCAGTGGAAGCAGCCGCAATTATAATTCACCCCTCCACTTT. Its translation is CASSGSSRNYNSPLHF. The chain links TRBV2 to TRBJ1-6; D ambiguous. With 4 bases removed from V and 4 bases from J, the gap between germline ends came to 14 bases. CDR3 length: 16 amino acids. Germline assignment: CDR1 SNHLY and CDR2 FYNNEI.

This clone turned up a few times. The rearrangement joins TRBV27 to TRBJ2-7, with D possibly called TRBD1 or TRBD2 (5 bases each). The germline V and J ends were trimmed by 3 bases and 6 bases, with 18 bases remaining between them. The CDR3 is made up of 15 amino acids. Germline V CDR1 and CDR2: MNHEY, SMNVEV (reference sequence). The CDR3 nucleotides read TGTGCCAGCAGTTTCTCGGGACGGCCACTTAGCGAGCAGTACTTC. Protein sequence: CASSFSGRPLSEQYF.

This clone was recorded only once. The V and J genes are TRBV18 and TRBJ1-4; tentative D call: TRBD1 (5 bases). Germline lookup yields CDR1 KGHSH and CDR2 LQKENI. Trimming pared 3 bases from V and 4 bases from J, leaving 12 bases between. The CDR3 is 15 residues long. The CDR3 here is CASSPLGDGNEKLFF. CDR3 in DNA: TGTGCCAGCTCACCTTTAGGGGACGGTAATGAAAAACTGTTTTTT.

The CDR3 loop reads CASSESGVSYEQYF. As DNA, the CDR3 is TGCGCCAGCAGTGAGTCGGGCGTCAGCTACGAGCAGTACTTC. The rearrangement uses TRBV10-1 and TRBJ2-7; D gene ambiguous. The V gene's germline CDR1 is WNHNN and CDR2 SYGVQD (reference sequence). CDR3 size: 14 residues. V dropped 0 bases and J dropped 3 bases, with 9 bases sitting between them.

V usage is TRBV7-8 and J usage is TRBJ1-5; D might be TRBD1 (6 bases). V was clipped by 3 bases and J by 1 base, with 13 bases between them. CDR3 length equals 16 residues. Germline CDR1 and CDR2: SGHVS and FQNEAQ. The CDR3 coding sequence is TGTGCCAGCAGCTTCAACAGGGTATCGAGCAATCAGCCCCAGCATTTT. It encodes CASSFNRVSSNQPQHF.

The chain links TRBV19 to TRBJ2-7, with TRBD1 as a possible D gene (6 bases). V shed 7 bases and J shed 12 bases, with 22 bases lying between them. From germline, CDR1 is LNHDA and CDR2 SQIVND (reference sequence). CDR3 length: 13 residues. CDR3 in DNA: TGTGCCAGTATGAGGGACATGGAATCTCGGGCGTACTTC. Amino acids: CASMRDMESRAYF.

A few counts support this clone. The rearrangement links TRBV7-8 to TRBJ2-6, with 7 nucleotides matching TRBD1. The CDR3 length is 15 residues. Per germline, CDR1 SGHVS and CDR2 FQNEAQ. V trimming: 5 bases; J trimming: 3 bases; junction bases outside the gene matches: 4. The CDR3 reads CASSQGGGGANVLTF. CDR3 DNA sequence: TGTGCCAGCAGCCAAGGGGGCGGTGGGGCCAACGTCCTGACTTTC.

In DNA form, the CDR3 reads TGCGCCAGCAGCCAAGAGGGGTTCTATGGCTACACCTTC. Translating gives CASSQEGFYGYTF. The rearrangement links TRBV4-3 to TRBJ1-2; D is unresolved. V lost 0 bases and J lost 4, with 6 bases in between. CDR1 is LGHNA and CDR2 is YSLEER in the germline V gene. The CDR3 has 13 amino acids.

The chain combines TRBV27 with TRBJ1-2, with TRBD1 identical over 9 bases. The V gene's germline CDR1 is MNHEY and CDR2 SMNVEV (reference sequence). The trim removed 5 bases at V and 6 bases at J, leaving 1 base unmatched. This CDR3 is built from 12 residues. In DNA form, the CDR3 reads TGTGCCAGCAGTAACAGGGGGCATGGCTACACCTTC. Protein product: CASSNRGHGYTF.

The chain uses TRBV4-3 and TRBJ1-3; D unresolved. Looked up from germline, CDR1 is LGHNA and CDR2 is YSLEER. V lost 4 bases to trimming and J lost 0 bases, with 13 bases between them. CDR3 length: 16 amino acids. This chain's CDR3 is CASSPRSVGSGNTIYF. CDR3 sequence (DNA): TGCGCCAGCAGCCCTCGAAGTGTAGGCTCTGGAAACACCATATATTTT.

The J gene is TRBJ2-3, the V gene TRBV7-2, with a weak D call TRBD2 (6 bases). The CDR3 is 15 amino acids. V lost 3 bases to trimming and J lost 5 bases, with 15 bases between them. Germline assignment: CDR1 SGHTA and CDR2 FQGNSA. CDR3 region: CASSLLAVERDTQYF. Here the CDR3 DNA reads TGTGCCAGCAGCTTGTTAGCGGTTGAGAGAGATACGCAGTATTTT.

The rearrangement links TRBV7-2 to TRBJ2-2; unclear D gene. V gave up 1 base and J gave up 7 bases, with 10 bases separating them. Germline V gene lookup returns CDR1 SGHTA and CDR2 FQGNSA. This CDR3 spans 14 amino acids. The CDR3 region has the DNA TGTGCCAGCAGCTTAGTCCCCGGTGACGGGGAGCTGTTTTTT. Protein sequence: CASSLVPGDGELFF.

This sequence joins TRBV6-1 and TRBJ1-5; D call uncertain. CDR3 length: 13 amino acids. V lost 2 bases, J lost 11 bases, and 13 bases lay in between. CDR1 and CDR2 (germline): MNHNS, SASEGT. In DNA form, the CDR3 reads TGTGCCAGCAGTGAATGGGGATGGGGTGCCCAGCATTTT. Translated, it gives CASSEWGWGAQHF.

This CDR3 reads CASSPKGLLMGEQYF. DNA for the CDR3: TGTGCCAGCAGTCCGAAGGGTTTGTTAATGGGCGAGCAGTACTTC. The J gene is TRBJ2-7, the V gene TRBV6-5; no reliable D call. Looked up from germline, CDR1 is MNHEY and CDR2 is SVGAGI. This CDR3 contains 15 residues. V gave up 5 bases and J gave up 6 bases, with 20 bases separating them.

The V gene is TRBV7-2, the J gene TRBJ2-3; D remains ambiguous. CDR1 and CDR2 (germline): SGHTA, FQGNSA. V was shortened by 1 base and J by 9 bases, with 8 bases between the two germline ends. The CDR3 runs to 12 residues. The CDR3 reads CASSLGINTQYF. In DNA form, the CDR3 reads TGTGCCAGCAGCTTAGGCATAAACACGCAGTATTTT. The variable domain in full, completed from reference TRBV7-2 and TRBJ2-3, reads GAGVSQSPSNKVTEKGKDVELRCDPISGHTALYWYRQSLGQGLEFLIYFQGNSAPDKSGLPSDRFSAERTGGSVSTLTIQRTQQEDSAVYLCASSLGINTQYFGPGTRLTVL.

This clone was seen only once. V usage is TRBV6-6 and J usage is TRBJ1-4, with D hard to call. The germline V gene has CDR1 MNHNY and CDR2 SVGAGI (reference sequence). The CDR3 totals 12 residues. Trimming shortened V by 2 bases and J by 8 bases, and 6 bases separated the two germline ends. The chain's CDR3 is CASSYPEEKLFF. CDR3 DNA sequence: TGTGCCAGCAGTTACCCCGAGGAAAAACTGTTTTTT.

This sequence joins TRBV6-6 and TRBJ2-1; 9 positions match TRBD1. The J segment lost 0 bases and the V segment lost 5 bases, leaving 2 bases of the junction unmatched. Germline V gene sequence: CDR1 MNHNY, CDR2 SVGAGI (reference sequence). This CDR3 is built from 15 residues. The CDR3 DNA follows: TGTGCCAGCAGTGCGACAGGGGGCTCCTACAATGAGCAGTTCTTC. It encodes CASSATGGSYNEQFF.

The V gene is TRBV7-2, the J gene TRBJ2-1; no clear D. CDR1 is SGHTA and CDR2 is FQGNSA in the germline V gene. The CDR3 is 13 residues long. Between the trimmed V and J ends, which lost 0 bases and 6 bases, there was a span of 6 bases. CDR3 in amino acids: CASSLAVGNEQFF. The DNA of the CDR3 is TGTGCCAGCAGCTTAGCGGTCGGCAATGAGCAGTTCTTC. The whole variable domain, remainder taken from reference TRBV7-2 and TRBJ2-1, is GAGVSQSPSNKVTEKGKDVELRCDPISGHTALYWYRQSLGQGLEFLIYFQGNSAPDKSGLPSDRFSAERTGGSVSTLTIQRTQQEDSAVYLCASSLAVGNEQFFGPGTRLTVL.

The CDR3 loop is CASSIDPSREQYF. DNA of the CDR3: TGTGCCAGTAGTATAGATCCGAGTCGCGAGCAGTACTTC. The genes are TRBV19 and TRBJ2-7; D remains unclear. The CDR3 contains 13 residues. The germline CDR1 and CDR2 sequences are LNHDA and SQIVND (reference sequence). The germline V and J ends were trimmed by 0 bases and 6 bases, with 9 bases remaining between them.

This chain joins TRBV5-1 and TRBJ2-7; 10 nucleotides match TRBD1. The length of the CDR3 is 14 residues. The trim removed 2 bases at V and 2 bases at J, leaving 1 base unmatched. CDR1 is SGHRS and CDR2 is YFSETQ in the germline V gene. CDR3 in DNA: TGCGCCAGCAGCTTAGGACAGGGGGCCTACGAGCAGTACTTC. Protein product: CASSLGQGAYEQYF. Full variable domain (remainder filled in from reference TRBV5-1 and TRBJ2-7): KAGVTQTPRYLIKTRGQQVTLSCSPISGHRSVSWYQQTPGQGLQFLFEYFSETQRNKGNFPGRFSGRQFSNSRSEMNVSTLELGDSALYLCASSLGQGAYEQYFGPGTRLTVT.

This clone was recorded a few times. This chain joins TRBV11-2 and TRBJ1-6; no firm D call. V was pared by 2 bases and J by 9 bases, with 5 bases between. This CDR3 is 12 amino acids long. The germline gives CDR1 SGHAT, CDR2 FQNNGV. CDR3 protein: CASSLPLSPLHF. The CDR3 DNA sequence: TGTGCCAGCAGCTTACCCCTTTCACCCCTCCACTTT. The variable domain in full, completed from reference TRBV11-2 and TRBJ1-6, reads EAGVAQSPRYKIIEKRQSVAFWCNPISGHATLYWYQQILGQGPKLLIQFQNNGVVDDSQLPKDRFSAERLKGVDSTLKIQPAKLEDSAVYLCASSLPLSPLHFGNGTRLTVT.